Described below is a single TCR beta chain sequence and its context. Its antigen is not known. Expressed TCRB transcripts were sequenced after all isolated RNA was converted to cDNA. Some clones are missing from TCRdb's copy, which holds only in-frame ones; the method was immunoSEQ multiplex PCR. The sample consists of roughly 730,000 clones, 13% of them appearing once. Sorting of CD4+ naive, central memory, regulatory and stem cell-like memory cells was performed via CD45RO/CCR7/CD25/CD127/CD95/CD27. The entry originates in a study of beta chain features in type 1 diabetes. On the study more broadly: All of the samples together had some 110 million sorted cells examined.

CDR3 length: 13 amino acids. Trimming pared 5 bases from V and 1 base from J, leaving 8 bases between. Germline V gives CDR1 MNHEY, CDR2 SVGAGI. General observations from the study: Moderate yet significant TCRB CDR3 shortening was seen in Type 1 diabetes patients in all four CD4+ subsets. In type 1 diabetes patients, VDJ junctions had fewer insertions; deletions at these junctions were more frequent. Using cDNA template may skew counts toward highly expressing activated cells.

Sequenced input: naive CD4+ T cells from blood. This receptor was obtained from a man between 18 and 29 years old with type 1 diabetes. The rearrangement joins TRBV6-5 to TRBJ1-1; D may be TRBD1 (5 bases). The CDR3 region is CASSEGTNTEAFF. CDR3 bases: TGTGCCAGCAGTGAGGGGACGAACACTGAAGCTTTCTTT.